Presented here are 9 T cell receptor beta chains from one specimen sequenced in a study of CD4+ T cells in melanoma. Generated by immunoSEQ multiplex PCR, the TCRdb table keeps only in-frame clones and is missing some. The sample has fewer than 55,000 clones; 85% to 90% are singletons. The sequencing sample was made of peripheral blood. The receptors derive from a human donor with melanoma.

This chain uses TRBV28 with TRBJ1-5; no clear D. Trimming cost V 4 bases and J 0 bases, with 13 bases left between them. This CDR3 is 16 amino acids long. Germline loops: CDR1 MDHEN, CDR2 SYDVKM. The CDR3 loop is CASSSSRAYSNQPQHF. The CDR3 region has the DNA TGTGCCAGCAGTTCCTCTCGGGCGTATAGCAATCAGCCCCAGCATTTT.

This clone was counted once. The chain couples TRBV14 to TRBJ2-7; the D is unclear. Germline CDR1 is SGHDN and CDR2 is FVKESK. The CDR3 runs to 14 residues. Trimming left V 0 bases short and J 0 bases short, with 6 bases between. In nucleotides, the CDR3 is TGTGCCAGCAGCCAAGACCCCAACTCCTACGAGCAGTACTTC. It is translated as CASSQDPNSYEQYF. Using reference TRBV14 and TRBJ2-7 for the parts outside the CDR3, the full variable domain is EAGVTQFPSHSVIEKGQTVTLRCDPISGHDNLYWYRRVMGKEIKFLLHFVKESKQDESGMPNNRFLAERTGGTYSTLKVQPAELEDSGVYFCASSQDPNSYEQYFGPGTRLTVT.

The V gene is TRBV12-5, the J gene TRBJ1-1; 8 bases align to TRBD1. Germline V gene lookup returns CDR1 LGHNT and CDR2 FRNRAP. V was clipped by 6 bases and J by 0 bases; unmatched bases: 9. The CDR3 runs to 16 residues. The CDR3 loop reads CASGITGGGVNTEAFF. The CDR3 bases are TGTGCTAGTGGCATCACAGGGGGTGGGGTGAACACTGAAGCTTTCTTT.

This sequence joins TRBV6-5 and TRBJ1-2; D possibly corresponds to TRBD1 (5 bases). CDR1 is MNHEY, CDR2 SVGAGI, per germline. CDR3 length: 13 amino acids. With 2 bases removed from V and 4 bases from J, the gap between germline ends came to 8 bases. CDR3 sequence (DNA): TGTGCCAGCAGTTACCAGGGCACCTATGGCTACACCTTC. It codes for CASSYQGTYGYTF.

This clone was observed a single time. The rearrangement links TRBV11-2 to TRBJ1-2; D remains unclear. The CDR3 totals 15 residues. V was trimmed by 5 bases and J by 1 base, leaving 14 bases between them. CDR1 and CDR2 from the germline V gene are SGHAT and FQNNGV. The CDR3 nucleotides are TGTGCCAGCAGCCACCACAGAGTACTTAACTATGGCTACACCTTC. Translation gives CASSHHRVLNYGYTF.

The rearrangement links TRBV10-3 to TRBJ1-5; weak D call: TRBD1 (5 bases). Germline loops: CDR1 ENHRY, CDR2 SYGVKD. Trimming took off 3 bases at V and 2 bases at J, with 11 bases between the two ends. This CDR3 is built from 15 residues. CDR3 coding DNA: TGTGCCATCAGTGATTCCAGGGACGGCAATCAGCCCCAGCATTTT. It is translated as CAISDSRDGNQPQHF.

This rearrangement joins TRBV11-2 to TRBJ2-7, with 8 bases fitting TRBD1. The CDR3 spans 13 residues. Germline CDR1 and CDR2: SGHAT and FQNNGV. V shed 4 bases, J shed 6 bases, and the junction held 5 bases outside the gene matches. CDR3: CASSSPGGVEQYF. In DNA, the CDR3 is TGTGCCAGCAGCTCTCCAGGGGGCGTCGAGCAGTACTTC. Full variable domain (remainder filled in from reference TRBV11-2 and TRBJ2-7): EAGVAQSPRYKIIEKRQSVAFWCNPISGHATLYWYQQILGQGPKLLIQFQNNGVVDDSQLPKDRFSAERLKGVDSTLKIQPAKLEDSAVYLCASSSPGGVEQYFGPGTRLTVT.

The chain is built from TRBV14 and TRBJ2-2; maybe TRBD1 (6 bases). The CDR3 extends over 18 amino acids. V lost 1 base to trimming and J lost 0 bases, with 15 bases between them. Germline assignment: CDR1 SGHDN and CDR2 FVKESK. The CDR3 DNA reads as TGTGCCAGCAGCCAAGCCCCCCGGCAGGGGACGAACACCGGGGAGCTGTTTTTT. Encoded protein: CASSQAPRQGTNTGELFF.

The chain joins TRBV9 to TRBJ2-1; the D gene is possibly TRBD2 (5 bases). Trimming removed 6 bases from V and 0 bases from J, with 19 bases in between. The CDR3 is 17 residues long. The germline V gene has CDR1 SGDLS and CDR2 YYNGEE. The chain's CDR3 is CASTTGEMPISYNEQFF. In nucleotides, the CDR3 is TGTGCCAGCACCACCGGGGAGATGCCCATCTCCTACAATGAGCAGTTCTTC.